This TCR beta chain was obtained from a study of post-analysis software for immune sequencing data. About the study: Included among the disease courses, which were recorded for the cohort, were relapsing-remitting, secondary progressive and progressive-relapsing multiple sclerosis. General observations from the study: Elevated frequency relative to controls characterized several TRBV segments in patients, TRBV5-6, TRBV5-1 and TRBV20-1 among them. Versus controls, multiple sclerosis patients showed significantly lower diversity (normalized Chao1). Same-batch preparations were strongly co-clustered by F measure.

The V gene's germline CDR1 is SGHTA and CDR2 FQGTGA. Trimming removed 2 bases from V and 7 bases from J; junction bases left unmatched: 8. This CDR3 region has 15 residues. The authors incorporated unique molecular identifiers into the TCR beta cDNA libraries. Hundreds of thousands of cDNA molecules came from about 1 to 10 million T cells. TCRdb itself ran the PCR reads through MiXCR, one entry per CDR3 protein. The table has about 500,000 distinct CDR3 sequences, over 35% seen once; the top ten hold around 10%. Turning to this clonotype: Its antigen is as yet unknown.

Sequenced material: blood. The chain combines TRBV7-3 with TRBJ2-1; 7 bases align to TRBD2. The clonotype was recovered from a girl under 18 with multiple sclerosis. The CDR3 DNA reads as TGTGCCAGCAGCTTAGAGGCGGGAGTGAATAATGAGCAGTTCTTC. This gives the protein CASSLEAGVNNEQFF.